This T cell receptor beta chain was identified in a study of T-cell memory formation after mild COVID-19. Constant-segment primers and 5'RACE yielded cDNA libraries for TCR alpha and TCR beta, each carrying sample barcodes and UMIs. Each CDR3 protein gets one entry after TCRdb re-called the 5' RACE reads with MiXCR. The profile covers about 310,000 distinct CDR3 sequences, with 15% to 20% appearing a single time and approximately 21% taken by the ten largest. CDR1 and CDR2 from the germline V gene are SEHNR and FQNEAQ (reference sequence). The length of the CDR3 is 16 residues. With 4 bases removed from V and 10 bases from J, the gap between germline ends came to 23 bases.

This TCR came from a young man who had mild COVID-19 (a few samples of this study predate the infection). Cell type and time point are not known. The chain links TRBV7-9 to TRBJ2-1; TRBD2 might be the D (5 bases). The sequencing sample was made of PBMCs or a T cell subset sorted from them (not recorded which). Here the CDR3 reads CASSSRIGGNRREQFF. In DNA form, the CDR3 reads TGTGCCAGCAGCTCCCGGATAGGCGGCAACCGGAGGGAGCAGTTCTTC.